These 21 T cell receptor beta chains came from one sample sequenced in a study of CD4 T cells in relation to SARS-CoV-2 and coronaviruses. Profiled with immunoSEQ multiplex PCR; TCRdb holds only in-frame clones, not every one. The sample holds tens of thousands of clones, more than 70% seen once. Unexposed donor CD4+ T cells date from about 2011-2018, before the COVID-19 pandemic. CD4+ T cells were isolated from the cells after roughly 11 days of culture. Their specific antigens are unknown. The material sequenced was CD4+ T cells from PBMCs, cultured in vitro. All receptors come from a human donor in good health.

The sample holds a few counts of this clone. V is TRBV7-2 and J is TRBJ2-7, with D tentatively TRBD1 (5 bases). The germline V gene encodes CDR1 SGHTA and CDR2 FQGNSA. The V and J ends lost 1 base and 0 bases respectively, with 7 bases between them. The CDR3 extends over 14 amino acids. CDR3 loop: CASSLEGVSYEQYF. CDR3 nucleotides: TGTGCCAGCAGCTTAGAAGGGGTCTCCTACGAGCAGTACTTC. The whole variable domain, filled in from reference TRBV7-2 and TRBJ2-7, reads GAGVSQSPSNKVTEKGKDVELRCDPISGHTALYWYRQSLGQGLEFLIYFQGNSAPDKSGLPSDRFSAERTGGSVSTLTIQRTQQEDSAVYLCASSLEGVSYEQYFGPGTRLTVT.

The chain is built from TRBV25-1 and TRBJ1-3, with TRBD1 matching over 9 bases. V lost 9 bases and J lost 5; bases outside the gene matches: 8. Germline V gives CDR1 MGHDK, CDR2 SYGVNS. This CDR3 is built from 14 residues. In DNA, the CDR3 is TGTGCCAGTACGACAGGGGGGAGAAGAAACACCATATATTTT. The encoded protein is CASTTGGRRNTIYF.

CDR3 nucleotide sequence: TGTGCCAGCAGCTCCCGTCAAGAAGAGATCTATGGCTACACCTTC. This codes for CASSSRQEEIYGYTF. This chain uses TRBV7-4 with TRBJ1-2; D unresolved. The CDR3 sequence is 15 residues long. Germline-derived CDR1 and CDR2 are SGHVT and SQSDAQ. Trimming took 4 bases from V and 4 from J, leaving 16 bases between them.

The V and J genes are TRBV5-1 and TRBJ1-4, with D perhaps matching TRBD1 (5 bases). The germline V gene encodes CDR1 SGHRS and CDR2 YFSETQ. V lost 3 bases and J lost 5, with 11 bases in between. CDR3 length: 14 amino acids. CDR3 sequence: CASSYGAENEKLFF. CDR3 DNA: TGCGCCAGCAGCTACGGGGCGGAAAATGAAAAACTGTTTTTT. The variable domain in full, completed from reference TRBV5-1 and TRBJ1-4, reads KAGVTQTPRYLIKTRGQQVTLSCSPISGHRSVSWYQQTPGQGLQFLFEYFSETQRNKGNFPGRFSGRQFSNSRSEMNVSTLELGDSALYLCASSYGAENEKLFFGSGTQLSVL.

The chain recombines TRBV29-1 with TRBJ1-1, with 8 bases identical to TRBD1. V was clipped by 6 bases and J by 11 bases; unmatched bases: 14. The V gene's germline CDR1 is SQVTM and CDR2 ANQGSEA. The CDR3 loop spans 13 amino acids. The CDR3, as DNA: TGCAGCGTGCTAGTCCAGGGGGCAGGGTTGGCTTTCTTT. It encodes CSVLVQGAGLAFF.

The rearrangement uses TRBV6-6 and TRBJ1-6; D possibly corresponds to TRBD1 (5 bases). Trimming removed 4 bases from V and 8 bases from J, with 12 bases in between. The length of the CDR3 is 14 residues. Germline CDR1 is MNHNY and CDR2 is SVGAGI (reference sequence). The CDR3 sequence: CASSWSGEDSPLHF. In DNA, the CDR3 is TGTGCCAGCAGTTGGTCGGGGGAGGATTCACCCCTCCACTTT.

The chain uses TRBV9 and TRBJ2-1; 7 bases match TRBD2. Germline V CDR1 and CDR2: SGDLS, YYNGEE. Trimming took 0 bases from V and 8 from J; bases not matched to a gene: 8. CDR3 length: 15 amino acids. The CDR3 reads CASSVVGGGGDEQFF. CDR3 sequence (DNA): TGTGCCAGCAGCGTAGTTGGCGGGGGAGGCGATGAGCAGTTCTTC.

J is TRBJ2-3 and V is TRBV4-1, with 8 bases matching TRBD2. The V gene end was trimmed by 0 bases and the J gene end by 2 bases; junction bases not matched to a gene: 4. Germline values: CDR1 MGHRA, CDR2 YSYEKL. This CDR3 contains 16 residues. The CDR3 bases are TGCGCCAGCAGCCAAGACCAAGCGGGAGTCACAGATACGCAGTATTTT. Amino acid sequence: CASSQDQAGVTDTQYF.

The table lists this clone with a count of one. CDR3 coding DNA: TGTGCCAGCAGCCAAGAGGCTTGGGGGTTCTACAATGAGCAGTTCTTC. This sequence encodes CASSQEAWGFYNEQFF. The V call is TRBV14, the J call TRBJ2-1; the D call may be TRBD1 or TRBD2 (5 bases each). V gave up 0 bases and J gave up 3 bases, with 12 bases separating them. This CDR3 is 16 amino acids long. Germline assignment: CDR1 SGHDN and CDR2 FVKESK.

The chain couples TRBV2 to TRBJ1-4; D gene unclear. Germline lookup yields CDR1 SNHLY and CDR2 FYNNEI. V was clipped by 0 bases and J by 7 bases, with 15 bases between them. The CDR3 is made up of 16 amino acids. The CDR3 DNA reads TGTGCCAGCAGTGAAGCGCTTCTGCCAGACGGTGAAAAACTGTTTTTT. Its translation is CASSEALLPDGEKLFF.

This chain connects TRBV5-8 to TRBJ2-2, with 9 bases lining up with TRBD2. The CDR3 sequence is 18 residues long. Germline CDR1 SGHTS, CDR2 YDEGEE. V lost 1 base to trimming and J lost 7 bases; unmatched junction nucleotides: 14. The CDR3 loop reads CASSLPRLAVYEGGELFF. The DNA for the CDR3 is TGTGCCAGCAGCTTGCCGAGACTAGCGGTATATGAAGGCGGGGAGCTGTTTTTT. Full variable domain (rest looked up from reference TRBV5-8 and TRBJ2-2): EAGVTQSPTHLIKTRGQQATLRCSPISGHTSVYWYQQALGLGLQFLLWYDEGEERNRGNFPPRFSGRQFPNYSSELNVNALELEDSALYLCASSLPRLAVYEGGELFFGEGSRLTVL.

V and J are TRBV11-1 and TRBJ2-1; the D gene is possibly TRBD2 (5 bases). The V end lost 5 bases, the J end lost 6 bases, and 14 bases lay between the germline ends. Germline CDR1 and CDR2: SGHAT and FQDESV (reference sequence). The CDR3 runs 14 residues. CDR3 nucleotide sequence: TGTGCCAGCAGCCCAAACGGGGTAGTCAATGAGCAGTTCTTC. It encodes CASSPNGVVNEQFF.

This chain connects TRBV18 to TRBJ1-2; no clear D gene. This CDR3 region has 13 residues. Trimming removed 0 bases from V and 4 bases from J, with 6 bases in between. Per germline, CDR1 KGHSH and CDR2 LQKENI. The CDR3 DNA reads TGTGCCAGCTCACCACCACACAGCTATGGCTACACCTTC. It is translated as CASSPPHSYGYTF.

The chain employs TRBV3-1 (or the pseudogene TRBV3-2) and TRBJ2-7; D not resolved. The V gene lost 3 bases and the J gene lost 0 bases, with 9 bases spanning the gap. This CDR3 is built from 14 residues. Germline lookup yields CDR1 LGHDT and CDR2 YNNKEL (reference sequence). The chain's CDR3 is CASSQGGVSYEQYF. DNA for the CDR3: TGTGCCAGCAGCCAGGGTGGCGTCTCCTACGAGCAGTACTTC.

This clone was seen only a few times. The chain carries TRBV5-4 and TRBJ2-1, with 8 bases aligning to TRBD1. This CDR3 is built from 16 residues. Germline V gene lookup returns CDR1 SGHNT and CDR2 YYREEE (reference sequence). The V and J ends lost 3 bases and 0 bases, in that order; junction bases with no gene match: 5. The CDR3 sequence: CASSWLGTGSYNEQFF. The CDR3 DNA follows: TGTGCCAGCAGCTGGCTAGGGACAGGCTCCTACAATGAGCAGTTCTTC.

V gene TRBV7-9 combines with J gene TRBJ2-3; 10 nucleotides match TRBD2. V gave up 5 bases and J gave up 4 bases; unmatched junction bases: 9. This CDR3 has 16 residues. CDR1 is SEHNR and CDR2 is FQNEAQ in the germline V gene (reference sequence). The CDR3 DNA reads as TGTGCCAGCAGCCTTCCTAGCGGGAGACGGGCAGATACGCAGTATTTT. Protein sequence: CASSLPSGRRADTQYF.

The chain has TRBV11-2 and TRBJ2-5; D unclear. CDR1 is SGHAT and CDR2 is FQNNGV in the germline V gene. The ends were cut back, 4 bases at V and 1 base at J, with 4 bases in the middle. The CDR3 length is 12 residues. CDR3 sequence (DNA): TGTGCCAGCAGCTCCACCCAAGAGACCCAGTACTTC. As protein: CASSSTQETQYF.

On this clone: At one of its ends the junction is not consistent with the germline gene, which may arise from a read error. The chain couples TRBV11-2 to TRBJ2-1, with D perhaps TRBD2 (8 bases). CDR1 and CDR2 from the germline V gene are SGHAT and FQNNGV. The CDR3 totals 18 residues. The CDR3 protein is CASSSPRGTGGETGVPVF. CDR3 bases: TGTGCCAGCAGCTCTCCCCGAGGCACGGGGGGGGAAACAGGGGTCCCGGTCTTC. The variable domain in full, with the rest retrieved from reference TRBV11-2 and TRBJ2-1, is EAGVAQSPRYKIIEKRQSVAFWCNPISGHATLYWYQQILGQGPKLLIQFQNNGVVDDSQLPKDRFSAERLKGVDSTLKIQPAKLEDSAVYLCASSSPRGTGGETGVPVFGPGTRLTVL.

The CDR3 DNA follows: TGTGCCAGCAGCCTGTACAGGGGGACTAATGAAAAACTGTTTTTT. It translates to CASSLYRGTNEKLFF. V usage is TRBV7-9 and J usage is TRBJ1-4, with 8 bases aligning to TRBD1. CDR1 is SEHNR and CDR2 is FQNEAQ in the germline V gene (reference sequence). V shed 5 bases and J 2 bases; nucleotides not matched to a gene: 4. The CDR3 spans 15 residues. Full variable domain (rest looked up from reference TRBV7-9 and TRBJ1-4): DTGVSQNPRHKITKRGQNVTFRCDPISEHNRLYWYRQTLGQGPEFLTYFQNEAQLEKSRLLSDRFSAERPKGSFSTLEIQRTEQGDSAMYLCASSLYRGTNEKLFFGSGTQLSVL.

Here the CDR3 DNA reads TGTGCCAGCAGCCAAGAGGGCAAGGGTTTGGGGACCCAGTACTTC. Its translation is CASSQEGKGLGTQYF. The rearrangement links TRBV14 to TRBJ2-5; D remains unclear. This CDR3 is built from 15 residues. The germline gives CDR1 SGHDN, CDR2 FVKESK. Between the trimmed V and J ends, which lost 0 bases and 7 bases, there was a span of 15 bases.

This clone is a singleton in its sample. The chain links TRBV5-1 to TRBJ2-7; 13 bases line up with TRBD2. The CDR3 spans 18 residues. Germline CDR1 is SGHRS and CDR2 is YFSETQ. Trimming removed 0 bases from V and 4 bases from J; junction bases left unmatched: 10. CDR3 sequence: CASSLAHLTSGGIYEQYF. The DNA of the CDR3 is TGCGCCAGCAGCTTGGCCCACTTGACTAGCGGGGGGATTTACGAGCAGTACTTC.